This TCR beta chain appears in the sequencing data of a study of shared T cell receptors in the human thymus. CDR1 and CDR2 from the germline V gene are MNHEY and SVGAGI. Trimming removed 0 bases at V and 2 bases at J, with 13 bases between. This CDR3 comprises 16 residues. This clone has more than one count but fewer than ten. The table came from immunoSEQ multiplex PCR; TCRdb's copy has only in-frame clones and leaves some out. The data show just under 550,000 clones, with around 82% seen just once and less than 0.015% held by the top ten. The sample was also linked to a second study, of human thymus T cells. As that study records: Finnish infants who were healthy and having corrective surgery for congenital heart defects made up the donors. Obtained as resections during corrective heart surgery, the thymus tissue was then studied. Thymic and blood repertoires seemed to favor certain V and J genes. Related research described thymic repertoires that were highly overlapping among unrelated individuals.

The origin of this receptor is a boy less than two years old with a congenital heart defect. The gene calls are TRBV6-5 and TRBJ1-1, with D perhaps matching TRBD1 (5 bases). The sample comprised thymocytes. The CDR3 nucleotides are TGTGCCAGCAGTTACTCGGTCGGGGGGAGTAACACTGAAGCTTTCTTT. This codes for CASSYSVGGSNTEAFF.